This T cell receptor (beta chain) was profiled in a study of T cell responses to AZD1222 COVID-19 vaccine. Study results and caveats: Repertoire samples came only from after the peak T cell response. Baseline serology detected seropositivity in only a handful of AZD1222 recipients. It should be noted that donors were predominantly white British and more often female, and clonal diversity was possibly underestimated.

As for this clone: What it recognizes is unknown.

Sequencing used immunoSEQ multiplex PCR; TCRdb keeps in-frame clones, though not all of them. The profile shows 110,000 or so clones, roughly 84% of them singletons. The sample in question was peripheral blood, obtained 28 days after the second AZD1222 dose. The source of this sequence is an adult who received the AZD1222 COVID-19 vaccine.

The CDR3 DNA follows: TGCAGTGCTAGTGTGGGAATCCAAGAGACCCAGTACTTC. Its translation: CSASVGIQETQYF. V usage is TRBV20-1 and J usage is TRBJ2-5, with unresolved D. The CDR3 length is 13 residues. Germline V gene lookup returns CDR1 DFQATT and CDR2 SNEGSKA (reference sequence). V gave up 3 bases and J gave up 1 base, with 9 bases separating them.